Given below is one TCR beta chain in context. Its antigen remains unknown. The data belong to a study of shared clonotypes between healthy human individuals. Study details: Each donor had three CD4 naive, three CD4 memory, two CD8 naive and one CD8 memory plate. General study points: Non-shared clonotypes had lower generation probabilities than those shared by all four donors.

Repertoires were generated with immunoSEQ multiplex PCR, while TCRdb's copy carries only in-frame clones and drops some. The sample lists some 2 million clones; 85% to 95% were seen once. This CDR3 spans 14 amino acids. Trimming stripped 0 bases from V and 5 bases from J, with 10 bases between. Germline values: CDR1 SGHVS, CDR2 FNYEAQ. Those who donated were healthy HIV-negative adults, with no recent acute infections or vaccinations reported. The sequenced material came from naive CD4+ T cells sorted from blood. This sample's subset: CD45RA+ positively selected. This sequence joins TRBV7-6 and TRBJ2-5, with a possible D match to TRBD1 (5 bases). The receptor was isolated from a man aged 18 to 29 in good health. CDR3 loop: CASSLAGVRETQYF. For the CDR3, the DNA is TGTGCCAGCAGCTTAGCAGGGGTCCGGGAGACCCAGTACTTC.